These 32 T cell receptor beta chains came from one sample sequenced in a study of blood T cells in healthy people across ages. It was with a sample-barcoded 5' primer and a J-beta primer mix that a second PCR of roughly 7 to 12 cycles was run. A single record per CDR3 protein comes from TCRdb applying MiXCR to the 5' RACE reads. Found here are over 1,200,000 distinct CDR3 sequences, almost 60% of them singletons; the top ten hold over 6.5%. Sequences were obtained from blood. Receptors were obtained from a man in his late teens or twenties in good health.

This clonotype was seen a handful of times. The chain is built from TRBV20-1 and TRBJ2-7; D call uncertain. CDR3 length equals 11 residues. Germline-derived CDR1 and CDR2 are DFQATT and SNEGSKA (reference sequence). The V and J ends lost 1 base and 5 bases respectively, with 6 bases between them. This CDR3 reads CSARGHDEQYF. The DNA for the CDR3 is TGCAGTGCTAGAGGTCACGACGAGCAGTACTTC.

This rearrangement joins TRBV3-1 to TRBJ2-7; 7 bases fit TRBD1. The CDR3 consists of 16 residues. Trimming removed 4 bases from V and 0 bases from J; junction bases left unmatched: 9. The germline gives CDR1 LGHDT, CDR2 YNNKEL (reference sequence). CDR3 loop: CASSRTPTGPSYEQYF. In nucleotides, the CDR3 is TGTGCCAGCAGCCGCACCCCGACAGGGCCCTCCTACGAGCAGTACTTC.

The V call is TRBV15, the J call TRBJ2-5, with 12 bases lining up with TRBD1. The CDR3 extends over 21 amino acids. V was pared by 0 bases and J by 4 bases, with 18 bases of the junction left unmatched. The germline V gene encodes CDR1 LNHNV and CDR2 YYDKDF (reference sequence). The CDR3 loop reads CATSRDLSPRSGQGARETQYF. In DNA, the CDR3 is TGTGCCACCAGCAGAGATCTTTCGCCGCGCTCGGGACAGGGGGCGAGAGAGACCCAGTACTTC.

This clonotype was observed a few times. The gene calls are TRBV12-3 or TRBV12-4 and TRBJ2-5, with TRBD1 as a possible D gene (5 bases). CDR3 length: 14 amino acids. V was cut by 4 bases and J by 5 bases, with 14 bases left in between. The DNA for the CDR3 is TGTGCCAGCAGTTGGGGCCGCGTCGCGGAGACCCAGTACTTC. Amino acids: CASSWGRVAETQYF.

CDR3 bases: TGTGCCAGCAGCACGAATAGGGTGATGGCTAGCGGGAGGGCTGAGCAGTTCTTC. It yields the protein CASSTNRVMASGRAEQFF. V is TRBV27 and J is TRBJ2-1; 12 nucleotides match TRBD2. The V gene's germline CDR1 is MNHEY and CDR2 SMNVEV (reference sequence). J lost 9 bases, V lost 6 bases, and 18 bases had no gene match. The CDR3 consists of 18 residues.

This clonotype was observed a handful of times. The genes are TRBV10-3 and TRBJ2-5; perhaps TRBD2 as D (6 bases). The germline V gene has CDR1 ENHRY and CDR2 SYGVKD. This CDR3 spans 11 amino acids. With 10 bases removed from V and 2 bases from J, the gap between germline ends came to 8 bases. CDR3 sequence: CATGTQETQYF. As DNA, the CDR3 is TGTGCCACCGGGACTCAAGAGACCCAGTACTTC.

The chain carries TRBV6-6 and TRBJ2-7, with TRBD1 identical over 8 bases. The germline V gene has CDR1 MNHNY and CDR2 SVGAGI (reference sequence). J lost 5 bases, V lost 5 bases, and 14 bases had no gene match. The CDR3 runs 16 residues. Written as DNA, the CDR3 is TGTGCCAGCAGTCGCACAGGGGGAGCGGATTCCCACGAGCAGTACTTC. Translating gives CASSRTGGADSHEQYF.

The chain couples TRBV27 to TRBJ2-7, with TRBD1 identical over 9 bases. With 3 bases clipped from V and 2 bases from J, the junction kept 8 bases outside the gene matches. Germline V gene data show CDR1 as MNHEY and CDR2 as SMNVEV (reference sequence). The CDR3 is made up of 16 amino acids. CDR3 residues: CASSFTSWDRAYEQYF. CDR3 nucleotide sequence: TGTGCCAGCAGTTTTACCTCCTGGGACAGGGCCTACGAGCAGTACTTC.

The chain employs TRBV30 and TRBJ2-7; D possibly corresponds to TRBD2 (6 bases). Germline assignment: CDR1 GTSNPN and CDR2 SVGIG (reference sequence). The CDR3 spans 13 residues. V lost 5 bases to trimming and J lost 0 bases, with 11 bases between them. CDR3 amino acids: CAWGGQSSYEQYF. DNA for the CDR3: TGTGCCTGGGGAGGGCAGAGCTCCTACGAGCAGTACTTC.

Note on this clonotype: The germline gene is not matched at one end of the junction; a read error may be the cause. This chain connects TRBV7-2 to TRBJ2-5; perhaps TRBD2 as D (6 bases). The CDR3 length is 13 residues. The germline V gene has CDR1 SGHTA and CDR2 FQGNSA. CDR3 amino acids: CASENSGEYEQHF. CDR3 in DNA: TGTGCCAGCGAGAATAGCGGAGAGTACGAGCAGCACTTC.

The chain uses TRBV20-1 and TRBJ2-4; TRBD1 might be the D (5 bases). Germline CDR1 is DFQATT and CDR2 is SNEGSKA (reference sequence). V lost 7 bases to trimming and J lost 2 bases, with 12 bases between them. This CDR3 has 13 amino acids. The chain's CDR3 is CSGNQGSKNIQYF. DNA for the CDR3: TGCAGTGGAAACCAGGGTTCCAAAAACATTCAGTACTTC.

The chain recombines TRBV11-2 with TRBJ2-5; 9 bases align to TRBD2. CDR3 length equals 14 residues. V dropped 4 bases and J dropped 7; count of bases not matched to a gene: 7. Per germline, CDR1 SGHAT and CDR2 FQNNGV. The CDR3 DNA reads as TGTGCCAGCAGCTCAAGACTAGCGGACGGGACCCAGTACTTC. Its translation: CASSSRLADGTQYF.

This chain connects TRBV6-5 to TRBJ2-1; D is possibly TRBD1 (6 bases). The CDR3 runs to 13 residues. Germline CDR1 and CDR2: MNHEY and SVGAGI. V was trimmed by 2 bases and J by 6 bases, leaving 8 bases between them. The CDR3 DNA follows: TGTGCCAGCAGTTACGAAGGGGGCAATGAGCAGTTCTTC. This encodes CASSYEGGNEQFF.

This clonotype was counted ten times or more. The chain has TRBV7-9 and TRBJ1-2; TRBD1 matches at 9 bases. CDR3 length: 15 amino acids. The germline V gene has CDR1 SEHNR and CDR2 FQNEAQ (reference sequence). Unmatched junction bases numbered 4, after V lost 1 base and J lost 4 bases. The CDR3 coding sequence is TGTGCCAGCAGCTTAGAACAGGGGGCCATCTATGGCTACACCTTC. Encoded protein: CASSLEQGAIYGYTF.

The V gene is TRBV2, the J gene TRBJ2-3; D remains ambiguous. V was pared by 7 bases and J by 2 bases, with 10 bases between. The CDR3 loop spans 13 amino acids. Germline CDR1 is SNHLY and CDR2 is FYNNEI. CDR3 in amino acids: CASTGQDTDTQYF. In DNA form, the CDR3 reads TGTGCCAGCACGGGTCAGGACACAGATACGCAGTATTTT.

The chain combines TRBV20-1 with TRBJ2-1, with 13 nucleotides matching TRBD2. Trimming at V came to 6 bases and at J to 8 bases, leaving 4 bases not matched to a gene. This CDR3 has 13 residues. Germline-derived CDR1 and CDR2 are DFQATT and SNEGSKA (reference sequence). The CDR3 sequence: CSALGLAGDEQFF. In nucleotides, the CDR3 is TGCAGTGCCCTAGGACTAGCGGGGGATGAGCAGTTCTTC.

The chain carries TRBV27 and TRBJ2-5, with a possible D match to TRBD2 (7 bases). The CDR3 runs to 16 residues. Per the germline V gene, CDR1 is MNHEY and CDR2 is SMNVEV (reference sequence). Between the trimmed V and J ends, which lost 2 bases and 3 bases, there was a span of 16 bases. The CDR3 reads CASSLGTGAGEETQYF. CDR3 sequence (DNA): TGTGCCAGCAGTTTAGGAACGGGGGCGGGAGAAGAGACCCAGTACTTC.

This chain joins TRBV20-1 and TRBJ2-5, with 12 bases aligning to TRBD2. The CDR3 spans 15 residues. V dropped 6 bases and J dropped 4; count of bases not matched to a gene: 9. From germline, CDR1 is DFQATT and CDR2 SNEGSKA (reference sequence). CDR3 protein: CSAQRLAGVRETQYF. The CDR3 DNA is TGCAGTGCCCAACGACTAGCGGGGGTGCGAGAGACCCAGTACTTC.

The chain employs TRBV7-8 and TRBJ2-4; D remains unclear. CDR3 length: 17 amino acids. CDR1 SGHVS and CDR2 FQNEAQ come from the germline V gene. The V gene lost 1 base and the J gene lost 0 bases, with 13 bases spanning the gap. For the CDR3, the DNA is TGTGCCAGCAGCTTAGGAGATTCCCGACTAGCCAAAAACATTCAGTACTTC. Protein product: CASSLGDSRLAKNIQYF.

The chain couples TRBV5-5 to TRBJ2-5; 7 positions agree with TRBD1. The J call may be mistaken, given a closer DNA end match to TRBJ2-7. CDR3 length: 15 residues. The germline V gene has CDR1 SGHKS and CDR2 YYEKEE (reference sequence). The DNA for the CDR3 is TGTGCCAGCAGCCTCCGGACAGGCCCCGTCGCCGAGCAGTACTTC. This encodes CASSLRTGPVAEQYF.

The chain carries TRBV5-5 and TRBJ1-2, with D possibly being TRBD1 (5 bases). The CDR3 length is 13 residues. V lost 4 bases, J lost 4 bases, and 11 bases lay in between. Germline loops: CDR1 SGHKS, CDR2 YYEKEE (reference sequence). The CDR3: CASSPQAAYGYTF. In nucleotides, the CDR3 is TGTGCCAGCAGCCCACAGGCGGCCTATGGCTACACCTTC.

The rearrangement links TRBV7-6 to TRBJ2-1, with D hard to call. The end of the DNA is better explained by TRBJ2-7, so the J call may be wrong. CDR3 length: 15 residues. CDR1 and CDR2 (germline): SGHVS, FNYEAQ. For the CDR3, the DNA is TGTGCCAGCAGCTTTACCGGGTCCTCCTACAATGAGCAGTACTTC. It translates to CASSFTGSSYNEQYF.

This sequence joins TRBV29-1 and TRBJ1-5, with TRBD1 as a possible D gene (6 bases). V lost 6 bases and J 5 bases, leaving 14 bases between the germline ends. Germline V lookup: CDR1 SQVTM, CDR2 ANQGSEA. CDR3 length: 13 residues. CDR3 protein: CSVTRGLDQPQHF. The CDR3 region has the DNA TGCAGCGTAACCAGGGGACTCGATCAGCCCCAGCATTTT. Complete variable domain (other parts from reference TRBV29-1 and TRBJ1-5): SAVISQKPSRDICQRGTSLTIQCQVDSQVTMMFWYRQQPGQSLTLIATANQGSEATYESGFVIDKFPISRPNLTFSTLTVSNMSPEDSSIYLCSVTRGLDQPQHFGDGTRLSIL.

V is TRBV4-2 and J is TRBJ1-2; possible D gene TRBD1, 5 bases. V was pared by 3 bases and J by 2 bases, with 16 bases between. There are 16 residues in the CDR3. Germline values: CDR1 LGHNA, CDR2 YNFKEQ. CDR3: CASSHSSSEGNYGYTF. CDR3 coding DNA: TGTGCCAGCAGCCATTCCTCGTCGGAGGGGAACTATGGCTACACCTTC.

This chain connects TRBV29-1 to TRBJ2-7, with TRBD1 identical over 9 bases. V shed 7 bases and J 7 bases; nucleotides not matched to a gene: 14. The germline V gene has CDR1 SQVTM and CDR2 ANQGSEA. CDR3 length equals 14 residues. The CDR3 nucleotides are TGCAGCGCACACACAGGGGGCGGGACGGCTGAGCAGTACTTC. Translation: CSAHTGGGTAEQYF.

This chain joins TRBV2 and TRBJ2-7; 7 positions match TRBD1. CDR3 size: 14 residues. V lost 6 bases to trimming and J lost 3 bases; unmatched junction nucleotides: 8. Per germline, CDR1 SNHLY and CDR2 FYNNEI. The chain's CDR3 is CASRRGTVLYEQYF. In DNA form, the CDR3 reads TGTGCCAGCAGGCGTGGGACAGTCCTCTACGAGCAGTACTTC. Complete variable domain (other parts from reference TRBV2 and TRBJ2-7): EPEVTQTPSHQVTQMGQEVILRCVPISNHLYFYWYRQILGQKVEFLVSFYNNEISEKSEIFDDQFSVERPDGSNFTLKIRSTKLEDSAMYFCASRRGTVLYEQYFGPGTRLTVT.

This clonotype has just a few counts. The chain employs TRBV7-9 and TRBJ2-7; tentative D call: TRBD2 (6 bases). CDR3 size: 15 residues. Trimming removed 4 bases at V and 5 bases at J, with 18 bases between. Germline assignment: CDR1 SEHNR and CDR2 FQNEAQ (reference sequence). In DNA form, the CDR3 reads TGTGCCAGCAGCTCCGAGGTCGGGACTCCTGACGAGCAGTACTTC. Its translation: CASSSEVGTPDEQYF.

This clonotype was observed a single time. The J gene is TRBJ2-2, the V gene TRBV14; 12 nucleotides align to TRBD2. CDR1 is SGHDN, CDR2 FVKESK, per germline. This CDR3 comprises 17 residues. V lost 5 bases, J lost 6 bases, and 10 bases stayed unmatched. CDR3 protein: CASSNPSGRARAGELFF. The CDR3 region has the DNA TGTGCCAGCAGCAACCCTAGCGGGAGGGCCCGGGCCGGGGAGCTGTTTTTT.

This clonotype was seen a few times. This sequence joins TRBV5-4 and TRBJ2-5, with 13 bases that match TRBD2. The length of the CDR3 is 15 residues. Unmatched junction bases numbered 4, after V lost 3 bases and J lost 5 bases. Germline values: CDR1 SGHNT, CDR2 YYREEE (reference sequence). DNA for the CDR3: TGTGCCAGCAGCTCGAGACTAGCGGGAGGCGAGACCCAGTACTTC. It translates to CASSSRLAGGETQYF.

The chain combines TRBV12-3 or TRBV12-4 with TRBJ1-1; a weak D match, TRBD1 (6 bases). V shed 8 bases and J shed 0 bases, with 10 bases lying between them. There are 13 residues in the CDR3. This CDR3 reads CASGGAMNTEAFF. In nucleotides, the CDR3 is TGTGCCAGCGGGGGGGCAATGAACACTGAAGCTTTCTTT.

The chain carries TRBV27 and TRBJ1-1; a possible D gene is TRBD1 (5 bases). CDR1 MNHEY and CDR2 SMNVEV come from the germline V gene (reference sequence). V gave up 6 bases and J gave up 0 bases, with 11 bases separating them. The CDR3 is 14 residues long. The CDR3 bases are TGTGCCAGCAGATTACGGGGGGTGAACACTGAAGCTTTCTTT. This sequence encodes CASRLRGVNTEAFF.

CDR3 in DNA: TGCAGCGTTGAATTTGGCAGGGAGGAGAGTCGGGGAAAACTGTTTTTT. Amino acids: CSVEFGREESRGKLFF. This rearrangement joins TRBV29-1 to TRBJ1-4; perhaps TRBD1 as D (5 bases). Between the trimmed V and J ends, which lost 2 bases and 10 bases, there was a span of 23 bases. The CDR3 extends over 16 amino acids. In germline, CDR1 is SQVTM, CDR2 ANQGSEA. The full variable domain, in which reference TRBV29-1 and TRBJ1-4 provide the parts outside the CDR3, is SAVISQKPSRDICQRGTSLTIQCQVDSQVTMMFWYRQQPGQSLTLIATANQGSEATYESGFVIDKFPISRPNLTFSTLTVSNMSPEDSSIYLCSVEFGREESRGKLFFGSGTQLSVL.